This T cell receptor beta chain appears in the sequencing data of a study of blood T cell repertoires in COVID-19. V was trimmed by 9 bases and J by 0 bases, leaving 15 bases between them. Germline V gene data show CDR1 as SEHNR and CDR2 as FQNEAQ (reference sequence). CDR3 length: 14 residues. Generated by immunoSEQ multiplex PCR, the TCRdb table keeps only in-frame clones and is missing some. The sample records about 160,000 clones, 82% being singletons. The rearrangement joins TRBV7-9 to TRBJ2-7, with a tentative D call TRBD1 (6 bases). Sequencing was carried out using peripheral blood. This clonotype was obtained from a woman aged 80 or older with acute or convalescent COVID-19. CDR3 loop: CASRRDILSYEQYF. In DNA form, the CDR3 reads TGTGCCAGTCGCCGGGACATACTCTCCTACGAGCAGTACTTC.